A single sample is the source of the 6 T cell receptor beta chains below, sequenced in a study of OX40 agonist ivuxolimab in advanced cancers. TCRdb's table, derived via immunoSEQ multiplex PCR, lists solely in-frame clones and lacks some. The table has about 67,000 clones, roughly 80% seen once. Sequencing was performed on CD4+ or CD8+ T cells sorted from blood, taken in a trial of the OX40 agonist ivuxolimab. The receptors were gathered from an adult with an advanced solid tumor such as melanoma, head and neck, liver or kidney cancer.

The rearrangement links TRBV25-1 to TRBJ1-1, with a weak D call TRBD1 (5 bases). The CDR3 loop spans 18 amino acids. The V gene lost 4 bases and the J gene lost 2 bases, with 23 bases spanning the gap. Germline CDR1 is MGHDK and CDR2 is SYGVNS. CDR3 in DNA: TGTGCCAGCAGTGCCGAGCCAGGGTACCGCACCCGTAACACTGAAGCTTTCTTT. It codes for CASSAEPGYRTRNTEAFF.

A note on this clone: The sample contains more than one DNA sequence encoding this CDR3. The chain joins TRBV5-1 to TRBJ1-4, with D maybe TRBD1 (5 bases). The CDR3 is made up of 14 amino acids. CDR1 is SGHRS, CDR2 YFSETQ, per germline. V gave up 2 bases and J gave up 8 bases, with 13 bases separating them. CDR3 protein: CASSLGQGAEKLFF. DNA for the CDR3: TGCGCCAGCAGCTTAGGACAAGGGGCGGAAAAACTGTTTTTT.

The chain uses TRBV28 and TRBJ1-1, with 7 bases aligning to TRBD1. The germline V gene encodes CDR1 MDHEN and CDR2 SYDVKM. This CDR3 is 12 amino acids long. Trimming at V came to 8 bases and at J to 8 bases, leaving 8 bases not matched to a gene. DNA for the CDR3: TGTGCCAGCCAGGGGGTCATAGGAGAAGCTTTCTTT. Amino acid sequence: CASQGVIGEAFF.

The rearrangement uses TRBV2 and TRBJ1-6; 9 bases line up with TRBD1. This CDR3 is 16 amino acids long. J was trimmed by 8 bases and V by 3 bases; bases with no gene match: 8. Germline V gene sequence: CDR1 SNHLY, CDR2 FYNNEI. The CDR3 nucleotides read TGTGCCAGCAGTGAGGGGGGGACAGGGTTCGATTCACCCCTCCACTTT. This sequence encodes CASSEGGTGFDSPLHF.

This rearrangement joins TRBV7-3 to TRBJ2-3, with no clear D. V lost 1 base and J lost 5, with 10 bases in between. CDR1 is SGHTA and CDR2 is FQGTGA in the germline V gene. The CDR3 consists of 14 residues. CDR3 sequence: CASSLNVGLDTQYF. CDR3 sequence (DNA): TGTGCCAGCAGCTTAAATGTCGGGCTAGATACGCAGTATTTT.

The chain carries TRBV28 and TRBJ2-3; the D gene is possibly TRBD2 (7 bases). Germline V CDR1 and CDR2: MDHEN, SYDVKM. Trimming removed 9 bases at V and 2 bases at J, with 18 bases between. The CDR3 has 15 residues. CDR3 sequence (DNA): TGTGCCAGTAGGGGGGGACACACACTCACAGATACGCAGTATTTT. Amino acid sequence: CASRGGHTLTDTQYF.